The present T cell receptor beta chain was sequenced within a study of T cells after yellow fever vaccination. This CDR3 spans 13 amino acids. Trimming left V 4 bases short and J 5 bases short, with 9 bases between. Germline CDR1 is SGHVS and CDR2 is FQNEAQ. 5'RACE template switching generated TCR cDNA, adding a universal primer site and UMIs. TCRdb analysed the 5' RACE reads with MiXCR anew, one entry per CDR3 protein. This table holds under 500,000 distinct CDR3 sequences, 18% found once. Details on this clonotype: The antigen is undetermined.

Study-level points and caveats: A large majority of primary-vaccination clones showed up again after the booster (roughly 96% CD4, roughly 91% CD8). Though it reached lower strength, the secondary response hit its peak faster, day 5 versus 15. Highly abundant clonotypes carried over from the bulk population could end up in FACS-sorted repertoires as contaminants.

J is TRBJ1-5 and V is TRBV7-8; no definite D call. The receptor was derived from a man younger than 30 who received the YFV17D yellow fever vaccine. The starting material was PBMCs, obtained before the yellow fever booster vaccination. This CDR3 reads CASSSEWDQPQHF. The CDR3 DNA reads as TGTGCCAGCAGCTCCGAATGGGATCAGCCCCAGCATTTT.